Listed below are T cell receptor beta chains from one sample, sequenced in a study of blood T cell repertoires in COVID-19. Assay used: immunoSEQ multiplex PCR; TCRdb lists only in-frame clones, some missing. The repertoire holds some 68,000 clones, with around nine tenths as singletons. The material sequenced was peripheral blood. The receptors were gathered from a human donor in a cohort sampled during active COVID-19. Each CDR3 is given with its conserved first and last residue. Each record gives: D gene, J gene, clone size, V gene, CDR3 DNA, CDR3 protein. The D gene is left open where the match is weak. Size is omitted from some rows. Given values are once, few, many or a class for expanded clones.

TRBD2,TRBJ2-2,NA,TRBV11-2,TGTGCCAGCAGCTTAGCAGGGACTAGCGGGGTTACCGGGGAGCTGTTTTTT,CASSLAGTSGVTGELFF
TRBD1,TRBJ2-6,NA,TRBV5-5,TGTGCCAGCAGCTTGACAGGGGATATGGGGGCCAACGTCCTGACTTTC,CASSLTGDMGANVLTF
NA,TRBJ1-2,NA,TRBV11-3,TGTGCCAGCAGCTTACCCTGTGGGGCGCGATTAGGCTACACCTTC,CASSLPCGARLGYTF
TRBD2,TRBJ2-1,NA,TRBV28,TGTGCCAGCAGTTTCGACAGGGCGATAGCGGGAGACCCCAATGAGCAGTTCTTC,CASSFDRAIAGDPNEQFF
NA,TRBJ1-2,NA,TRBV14,TGTGCCAGCAGCCAAGCAGGGGTGACCTATGGCTACACCTTC,CASSQAGVTYGYTF
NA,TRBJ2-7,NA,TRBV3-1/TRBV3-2,TGTGCCAGCAGCCAAAAAGGGTCAGGGCCCTACGAGCAGTACTTC,CASSQKGSGPYEQYF
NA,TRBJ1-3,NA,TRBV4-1,TGCGCCAGCAGCCAAGTCCCAGATAGGGGTGGAAACACCATATATTTT,CASSQVPDRGGNTIYF
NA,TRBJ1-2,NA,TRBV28,TGTGCCAGCAGTTTAAAGTCTACAGGATCTATTGGCTACACCTTC,CASSLKSTGSIGYTF
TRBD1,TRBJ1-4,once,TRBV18,TGTGCCAGCTCCGTAGGACAGGGGGCTCCGGCTAATGAAAAACTGTTTTTT,CASSVGQGAPANEKLFF
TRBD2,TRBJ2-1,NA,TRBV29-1,TGCAGCGTCGGGACTAGCGGGAGTCTCCCAAATGAGCAGTTCTTC,CSVGTSGSLPNEQFF
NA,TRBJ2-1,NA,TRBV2,TGTGCCAGCATGGAGCTCGCGAATACCTACAATGAGCAGTTCTTC,CASMELANTYNEQFF
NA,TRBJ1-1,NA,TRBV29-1,TGCAGCGTGGACAGAAGGTCCCTTCCTGAAGCTTTCTTT,CSVDRRSLPEAFF
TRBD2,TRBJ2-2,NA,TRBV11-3,TGTGCCAGCAGCTTTGGACTAGCGGGAGTTGGTACCGGGGAGCTGTTTTTT,CASSFGLAGVGTGELFF
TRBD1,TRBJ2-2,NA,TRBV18,TGTGCCAGCTCACGGAGGACAGGGGATTCCGGGGAGCTGTTTTTT,CASSRRTGDSGELFF